This TCR beta chain was recorded in a study of T cell responses to AZD1222 COVID-19 vaccine. Measured with immunoSEQ multiplex PCR; TCRdb has only the in-frame clones, and not every one. In the table there are roughly 83,000 clones, 86% of which are singletons. General observations from the study: Reportedly, nearly half of unique spike TCRs recognized epitopes outside B.1.351/B.1.1.7 mutations.

The CDR3 spans 15 residues. Germline CDR1 PRHDT, CDR2 FYEKMQ (reference sequence). V lost 0 bases and J 0 bases, leaving 9 bases between the germline ends. Remarks on this clone: Its target is unknown.

The source was peripheral blood, collected on day 0 of AZD1222 vaccination. This clonotype originated in an adult in good health. The V gene is TRBV13, the J gene TRBJ2-7; no definite D call. CDR3 loop: CASSLGAGRSYEQYF. The CDR3 DNA sequence: TGTGCCAGCAGCTTAGGGGCAGGCCGCTCCTACGAGCAGTACTTC. The whole variable domain, filled in from reference TRBV13 and TRBJ2-7, reads AAGVIQSPRHLIKEKRETATLKCYPIPRHDTVYWYQQGPGQDPQFLISFYEKMQSDKGSIPDRFSAQQFSDYHSELNMSSLELGDSALYFCASSLGAGRSYEQYFGPGTRLTVT.